The entry below describes one T cell receptor (beta chain). Its matching antigen is unknown. TCRdb itself ran the RT-PCR reads through MiXCR, one entry per CDR3 protein. The sample consists of fewer than 600,000 distinct CDR3 sequences, around 7.9% of them appearing once. V was clipped by 5 bases and J by 7 bases, with 20 bases between them. Germline V lookup: CDR1 SEHNR, CDR2 FQNEAQ (reference sequence). CDR3 length: 15 residues. This sample stems from a study of response to subunit inactivated influenza vaccine. Study-level findings and limits: With each seasonal influenza vaccination, the authors suggested, few new T cells are recruited.

This receptor was obtained from a man in his fifties or sixties who received an inactivated influenza vaccine. The chain combines TRBV7-9 with TRBJ1-1; D possibly corresponds to TRBD1 (5 bases). The specimen was PBMCs from blood, collected less than 30 months after vaccination. The DNA of the CDR3 is TGTGCCAGCAGCCACCTCGCCTCGGGACGGAATGAAGCTTTCTTT. Its translation: CASSHLASGRNEAFF.